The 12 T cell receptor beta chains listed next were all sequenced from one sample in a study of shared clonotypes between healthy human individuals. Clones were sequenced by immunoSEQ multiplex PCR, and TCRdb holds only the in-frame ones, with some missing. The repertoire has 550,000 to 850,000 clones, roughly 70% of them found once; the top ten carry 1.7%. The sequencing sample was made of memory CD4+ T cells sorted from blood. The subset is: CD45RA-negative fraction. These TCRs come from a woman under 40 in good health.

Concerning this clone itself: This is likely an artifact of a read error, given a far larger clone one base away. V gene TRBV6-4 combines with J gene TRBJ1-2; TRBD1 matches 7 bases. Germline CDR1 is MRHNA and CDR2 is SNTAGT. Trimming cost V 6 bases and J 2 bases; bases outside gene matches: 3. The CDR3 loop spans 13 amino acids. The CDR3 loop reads CASSRDRNYGYTF. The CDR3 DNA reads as TGTGCCAGCAGCCGGGACAGAAACTATGGCTACACCTTC.

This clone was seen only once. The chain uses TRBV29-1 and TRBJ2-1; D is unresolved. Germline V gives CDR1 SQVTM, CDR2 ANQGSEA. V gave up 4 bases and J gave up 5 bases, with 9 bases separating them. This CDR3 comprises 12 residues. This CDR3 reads CSVVKYDNEQFF. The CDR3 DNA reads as TGCAGCGTTGTGAAGTATGACAATGAGCAGTTCTTC.

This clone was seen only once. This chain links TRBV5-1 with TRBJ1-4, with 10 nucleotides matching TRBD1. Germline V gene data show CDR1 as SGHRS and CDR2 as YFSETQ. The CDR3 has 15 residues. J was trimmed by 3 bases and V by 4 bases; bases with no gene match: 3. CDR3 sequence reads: CASSAGQGANEKLFF. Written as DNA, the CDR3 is TGCGCCAGCAGCGCCGGACAGGGGGCTAATGAAAAACTGTTTTTT.

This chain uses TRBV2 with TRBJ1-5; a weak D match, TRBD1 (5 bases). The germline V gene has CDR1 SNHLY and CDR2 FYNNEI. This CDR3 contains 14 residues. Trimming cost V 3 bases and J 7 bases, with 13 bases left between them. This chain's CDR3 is CASSEGGAGQPQHF. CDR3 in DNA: TGTGCCAGCAGTGAGGGAGGGGCGGGGCAGCCCCAGCATTTT.

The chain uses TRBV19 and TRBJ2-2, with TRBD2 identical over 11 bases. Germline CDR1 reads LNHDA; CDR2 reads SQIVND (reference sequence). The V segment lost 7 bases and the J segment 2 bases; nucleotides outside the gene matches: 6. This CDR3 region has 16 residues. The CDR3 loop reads CASTVAGGINTGELFF. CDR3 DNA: TGTGCCAGTACTGTAGCGGGAGGGATTAACACCGGGGAGCTGTTTTTT. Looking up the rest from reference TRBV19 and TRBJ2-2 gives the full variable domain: DGGITQSPKYLFRKEGQNVTLSCEQNLNHDAMYWYRQDPGQGLRLIYYSQIVNDFQKGDIAEGYSVSREKKESFPLTVTSAQKNPTAFYLCASTVAGGINTGELFFGEGSRLTVL.

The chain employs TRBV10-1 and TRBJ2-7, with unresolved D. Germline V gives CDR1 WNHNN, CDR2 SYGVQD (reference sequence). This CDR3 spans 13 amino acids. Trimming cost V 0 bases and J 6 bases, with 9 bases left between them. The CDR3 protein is CASSESGHLEQYF. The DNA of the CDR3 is TGCGCCAGCAGTGAGTCGGGTCACCTCGAGCAGTACTTC.

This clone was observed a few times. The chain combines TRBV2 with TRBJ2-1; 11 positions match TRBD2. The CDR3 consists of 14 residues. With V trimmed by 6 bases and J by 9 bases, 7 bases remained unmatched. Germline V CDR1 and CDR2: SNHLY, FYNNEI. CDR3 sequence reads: CASRQLAGEGEQFF. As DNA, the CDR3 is TGTGCCAGCAGGCAACTAGCGGGAGAGGGTGAGCAGTTCTTC.

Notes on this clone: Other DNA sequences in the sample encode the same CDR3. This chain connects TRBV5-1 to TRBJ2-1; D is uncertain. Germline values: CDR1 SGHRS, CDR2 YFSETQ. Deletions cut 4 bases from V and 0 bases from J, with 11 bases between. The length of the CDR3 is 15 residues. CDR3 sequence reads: CASSVDSSSYNEQFF. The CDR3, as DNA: TGCGCCAGCAGCGTTGACTCGAGCTCCTACAATGAGCAGTTCTTC.

The CDR3 region is CASSSRTSGSYNEQFF. CDR3 sequence (DNA): TGTGCCAGCAGCTCTCGGACTAGCGGTTCTTACAATGAGCAGTTCTTC. The rearrangement joins TRBV7-2 to TRBJ2-1; TRBD2 matches at 10 bases. The CDR3 is 16 amino acids. Germline CDR1 reads SGHTA; CDR2 reads FQGNSA. Trimming removed 4 bases from V and 4 bases from J; junction bases left unmatched: 7.

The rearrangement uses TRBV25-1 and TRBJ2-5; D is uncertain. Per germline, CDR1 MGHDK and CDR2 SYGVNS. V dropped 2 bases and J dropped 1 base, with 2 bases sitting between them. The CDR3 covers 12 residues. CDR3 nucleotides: TGTGCCAGCAGTGAACCCCAAGAGACCCAGTACTTC. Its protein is CASSEPQETQYF.

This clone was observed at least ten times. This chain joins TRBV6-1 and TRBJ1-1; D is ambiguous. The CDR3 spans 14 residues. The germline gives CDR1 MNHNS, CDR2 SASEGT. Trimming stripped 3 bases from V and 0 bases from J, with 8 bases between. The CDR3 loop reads CASSDRRVNTEAFF. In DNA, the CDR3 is TGTGCCAGCAGTGACAGGAGGGTGAACACTGAAGCTTTCTTT.

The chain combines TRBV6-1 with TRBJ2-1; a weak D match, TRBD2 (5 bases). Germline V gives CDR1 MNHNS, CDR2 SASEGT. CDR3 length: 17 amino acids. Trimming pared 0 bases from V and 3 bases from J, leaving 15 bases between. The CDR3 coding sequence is TGTGCCAGCAGTGAAGCGGAGGAACTAAACCGCTACAATGAGCAGTTCTTC. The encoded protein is CASSEAEELNRYNEQFF.